Below, 9 T cell receptor beta chains from the same sample are listed, as sequenced in a study of blood T cell repertoires in COVID-19. Clones were read by immunoSEQ multiplex PCR, and TCRdb kept only the in-frame ones, dropping some. Altogether 52,000 or so clones are present, approximately 90% being singletons, with the ten largest covering around 2.7%. The sample was peripheral blood. These receptors came from an elderly man with acute or convalescent COVID-19.

This chain links TRBV30 with TRBJ1-2; the D gene is possibly TRBD1 (6 bases). V was pared by 0 bases and J by 0 bases, with 20 bases between. This CDR3 region has 18 residues. Looked up from germline, CDR1 is GTSNPN and CDR2 is SVGIG (reference sequence). The CDR3 nucleotides read TGTGCCTGGAGTGTCTCTTCGACAGGAACCAAACCTAACTATGGCTACACCTTC. The encoded protein is CAWSVSSTGTKPNYGYTF.

Regarding this clone: Sequence at one end of the junction differs from germline and may be a read error. This chain connects TRBV12-3 or TRBV12-4 to TRBJ2-7; a weak D match, TRBD1 (6 bases). This CDR3 has 13 amino acids. The CDR3 protein is CASSLQGSSEQYF. The CDR3 coding sequence is TGTGCCAGCAGTTTACAGGGGTCCTCCGAGCAGTACTTC.

The chain has TRBV30 and TRBJ2-1, with 13 bases identical to TRBD2. The CDR3 sequence is 15 residues long. Unmatched junction bases numbered 3, after V lost 1 base and J lost 6 bases. Per the germline V gene, CDR1 is GTSNPN and CDR2 is SVGIG (reference sequence). The CDR3 here is CAWSAGLAGLNEQFF. CDR3 bases: TGTGCCTGGAGTGCGGGACTAGCGGGGCTCAATGAGCAGTTCTTC.

The genes are TRBV5-1 and TRBJ2-1, with D possibly matching TRBD2 (5 bases). The germline CDR1 and CDR2 sequences are SGHRS and YFSETQ. V dropped 2 bases and J dropped 3 bases, with 6 bases sitting between them. The CDR3 length is 13 residues. The CDR3 nucleotides read TGCGCCAGCAGCTTCGGGGTCTACAATGAGCAGTTCTTC. This translates into CASSFGVYNEQFF.

This chain links TRBV5-4 with TRBJ2-4, with 15 bases aligning to TRBD2. The V gene's germline CDR1 is SGHNT and CDR2 YYREEE (reference sequence). The CDR3 length is 16 residues. Losses at the gene ends were 2 bases for V and 8 bases for J; bases not matched to a gene: 5. The CDR3 loop is CASSFGLAGGPDIQYF. In DNA, the CDR3 is TGTGCCAGCAGCTTTGGACTAGCGGGGGGGCCGGACATTCAGTACTTC. Full variable domain (outside the CDR3, taken from reference TRBV5-4 and TRBJ2-4): ETGVTQSPTHLIKTRGQQVTLRCSSQSGHNTVSWYQQALGQGPQFIFQYYREEENGRGNFPPRFSGLQFPNYSSELNVNALELDDSALYLCASSFGLAGGPDIQYFGAGTRLSVL.

The chain links TRBV15 to TRBJ2-2, with 8 bases lining up with TRBD1. The CDR3 is 14 amino acids. Trimming removed 0 bases from V and 6 bases from J; junction bases left unmatched: 0. Per the germline V gene, CDR1 is LNHNV and CDR2 is YYDKDF (reference sequence). This CDR3 is CATSRDRGPGELFF. CDR3 nucleotides: TGTGCCACCAGCAGAGACAGGGGGCCCGGGGAGCTGTTTTTT.

V is TRBV12-3 or TRBV12-4 and J is TRBJ2-7; TRBD2 might be the D (6 bases). The CDR3 sequence is 13 residues long. V was cut by 8 bases and J by 4 bases, with 15 bases left in between. The CDR3 DNA sequence: TGTGCCAGCTCACGGGACGGGGGTTACGAGCAGTACTTC. It codes for CASSRDGGYEQYF.

The rearrangement links TRBV19 to TRBJ1-2; 8 nucleotides agree with TRBD1. The CDR3 is made up of 15 amino acids. Unmatched junction bases numbered 5, after V lost 5 bases and J lost 0 bases. Per the germline V gene, CDR1 is LNHDA and CDR2 is SQIVND (reference sequence). CDR3 sequence reads: CASSSRTGTNYGYTF. The CDR3 region has the DNA TGTGCCAGTAGTTCCCGGACAGGGACTAACTATGGCTACACCTTC.

The genes are TRBV18 and TRBJ1-4; 7 bases are shared with TRBD1. After removal of 8 bases from V and 4 bases from J, the junction contained 7 bases not matched to a gene. This CDR3 contains 14 residues. CDR1 and CDR2 from the germline V gene are KGHSH and LQKENI. The CDR3 protein is CASASGTDNEKLFF. Written as DNA, the CDR3 is TGTGCCAGCGCCTCCGGGACAGATAATGAAAAACTGTTTTTT.